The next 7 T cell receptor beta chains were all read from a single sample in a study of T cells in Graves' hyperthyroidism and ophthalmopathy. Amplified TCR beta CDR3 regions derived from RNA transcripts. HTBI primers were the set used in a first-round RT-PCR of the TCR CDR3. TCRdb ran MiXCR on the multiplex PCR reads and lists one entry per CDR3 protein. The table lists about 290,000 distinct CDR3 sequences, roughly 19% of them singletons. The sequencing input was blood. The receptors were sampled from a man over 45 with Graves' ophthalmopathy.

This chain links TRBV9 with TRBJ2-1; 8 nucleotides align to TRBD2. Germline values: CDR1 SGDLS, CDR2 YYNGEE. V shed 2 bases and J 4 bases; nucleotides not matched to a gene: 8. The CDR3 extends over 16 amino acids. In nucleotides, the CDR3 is TGTGCCAGCAGCGTCCTCACTAGCGGCACTTACAATGAGCAGTTCTTC. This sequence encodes CASSVLTSGTYNEQFF.

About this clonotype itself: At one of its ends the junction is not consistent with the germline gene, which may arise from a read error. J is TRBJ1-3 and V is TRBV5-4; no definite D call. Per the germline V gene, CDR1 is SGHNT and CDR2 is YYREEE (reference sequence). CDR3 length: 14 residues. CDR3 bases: TGTGCCAGCAGCTTCGAAGGCTCTGGAAACACCGTATATTTT. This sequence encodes CASSFEGSGNTVYF.

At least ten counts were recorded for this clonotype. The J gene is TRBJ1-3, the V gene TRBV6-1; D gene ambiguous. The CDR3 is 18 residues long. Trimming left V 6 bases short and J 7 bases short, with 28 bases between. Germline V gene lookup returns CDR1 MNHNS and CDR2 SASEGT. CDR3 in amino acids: CASRRAFALPPLANTIYF. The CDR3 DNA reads TGTGCCAGCAGACGAGCGTTCGCCCTTCCCCCACTAGCGAACACCATATATTTT.

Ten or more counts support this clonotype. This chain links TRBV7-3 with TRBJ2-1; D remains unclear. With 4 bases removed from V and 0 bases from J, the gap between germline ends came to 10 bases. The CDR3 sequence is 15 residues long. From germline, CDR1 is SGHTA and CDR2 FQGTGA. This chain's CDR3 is CASSSGPSSYNEQFF. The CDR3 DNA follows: TGTGCCAGCAGCTCCGGGCCGAGCTCCTACAATGAGCAGTTCTTC.

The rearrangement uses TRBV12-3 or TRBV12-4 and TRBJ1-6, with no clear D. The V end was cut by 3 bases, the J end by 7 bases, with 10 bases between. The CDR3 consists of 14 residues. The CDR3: CASSFGTVNSPLHF. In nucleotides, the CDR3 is TGTGCCAGCAGTTTCGGCACAGTCAATTCACCCCTCCACTTT.

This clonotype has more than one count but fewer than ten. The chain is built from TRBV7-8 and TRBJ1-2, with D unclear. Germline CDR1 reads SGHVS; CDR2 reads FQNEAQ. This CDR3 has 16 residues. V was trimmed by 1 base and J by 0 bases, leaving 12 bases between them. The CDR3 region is CASSLGPSLANYGYTF. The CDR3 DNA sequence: TGTGCCAGCAGCTTAGGTCCCTCCTTAGCTAACTATGGCTACACCTTC.

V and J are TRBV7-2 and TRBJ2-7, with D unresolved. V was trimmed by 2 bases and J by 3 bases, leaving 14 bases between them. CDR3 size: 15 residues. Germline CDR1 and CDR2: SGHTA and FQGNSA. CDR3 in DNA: TGTGCCAGCAGCTTAAGGTTTGGAAACGACTACGAGCAGTACTTC. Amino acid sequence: CASSLRFGNDYEQYF.